This T cell receptor beta chain was identified in a study of OX40 agonist ivuxolimab in advanced cancers. Study in general: Ivuxolimab, an antibody that agonizes OX40 (CD134), was administered to the patients.

The ends were cut back, 1 base at V and 0 bases at J, with 12 bases in the middle. The CDR3 covers 17 residues. Germline V gene sequence: CDR1 KGHSH, CDR2 LQKENI. Assay used: immunoSEQ multiplex PCR; TCRdb lists only in-frame clones, some missing. The data hold roughly 69,000 clones, with about 83% observed a single time. This clone came up a few times. The antigen is undetermined. Findings and caveats of the study: Fewer expanded clones were found on average in CD4+ than in CD8+ T cells.

This material consisted of CD4+ or CD8+ T cells sorted from blood, taken in a trial of the OX40 agonist ivuxolimab. The sequence came from an adult with an advanced solid tumor such as melanoma, head and neck, liver or kidney cancer. The J gene is TRBJ2-2, the V gene TRBV18; unclear D gene. The CDR3 DNA reads as TGTGCCAGCTCACCACAGGTCCAGCGACCGAACACCGGGGAGCTGTTTTTT. Protein product: CASSPQVQRPNTGELFF.